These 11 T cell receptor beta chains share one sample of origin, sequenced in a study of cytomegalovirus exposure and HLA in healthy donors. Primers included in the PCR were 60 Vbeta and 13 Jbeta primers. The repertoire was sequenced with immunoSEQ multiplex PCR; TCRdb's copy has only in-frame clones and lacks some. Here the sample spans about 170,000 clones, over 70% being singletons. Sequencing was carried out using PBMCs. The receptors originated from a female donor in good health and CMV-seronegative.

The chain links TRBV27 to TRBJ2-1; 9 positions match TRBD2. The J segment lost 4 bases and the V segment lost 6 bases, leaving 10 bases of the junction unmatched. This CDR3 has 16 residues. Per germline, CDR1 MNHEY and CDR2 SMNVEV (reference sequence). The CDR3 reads CASSPPGLANYNEQFF. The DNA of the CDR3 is TGTGCCAGCAGCCCCCCCGGACTAGCGAATTACAATGAGCAGTTCTTC.

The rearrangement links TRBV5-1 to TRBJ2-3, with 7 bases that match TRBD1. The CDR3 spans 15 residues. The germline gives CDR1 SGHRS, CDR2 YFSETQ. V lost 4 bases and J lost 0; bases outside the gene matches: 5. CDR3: CASSALQGSTDTQYF. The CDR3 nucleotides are TGCGCCAGCAGCGCCCTACAGGGGAGCACAGATACGCAGTATTTT.

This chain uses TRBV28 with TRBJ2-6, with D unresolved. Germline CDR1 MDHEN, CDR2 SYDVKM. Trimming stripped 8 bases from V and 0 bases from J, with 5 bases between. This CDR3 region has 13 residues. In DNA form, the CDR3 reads TGTGCCAGCCGTCCCTCTGGGGCCAACGTCCTGACTTTC. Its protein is CASRPSGANVLTF.

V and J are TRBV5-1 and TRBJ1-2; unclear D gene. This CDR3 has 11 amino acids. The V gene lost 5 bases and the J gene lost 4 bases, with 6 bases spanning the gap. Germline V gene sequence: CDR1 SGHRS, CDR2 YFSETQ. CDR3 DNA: TGCGCCAGCAGGCAGGCCTATGGCTACACCTTC. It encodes CASRQAYGYTF.

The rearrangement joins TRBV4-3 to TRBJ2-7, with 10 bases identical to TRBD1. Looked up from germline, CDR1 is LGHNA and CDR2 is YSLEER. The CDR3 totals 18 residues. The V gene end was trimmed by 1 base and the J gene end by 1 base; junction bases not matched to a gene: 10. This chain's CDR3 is CASSQVIGDRGQSYEQYF. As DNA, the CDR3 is TGCGCCAGCAGCCAAGTTATCGGGGACAGGGGTCAGTCCTACGAGCAGTACTTC.

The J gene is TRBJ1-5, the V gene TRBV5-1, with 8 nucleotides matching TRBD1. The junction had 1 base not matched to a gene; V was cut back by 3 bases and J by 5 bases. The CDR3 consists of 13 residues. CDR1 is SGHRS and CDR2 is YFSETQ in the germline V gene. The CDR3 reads CASSSTGDQPQHF. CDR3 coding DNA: TGCGCCAGCAGCTCGACAGGGGATCAGCCCCAGCATTTT.

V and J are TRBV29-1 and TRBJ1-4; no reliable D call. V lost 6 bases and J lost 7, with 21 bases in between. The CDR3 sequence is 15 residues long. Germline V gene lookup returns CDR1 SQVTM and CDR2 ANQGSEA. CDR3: CSVIPGGGGGEKLFF. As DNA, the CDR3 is TGCAGCGTCATCCCTGGAGGCGGTGGCGGTGAAAAACTGTTTTTT. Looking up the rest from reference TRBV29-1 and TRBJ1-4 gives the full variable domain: SAVISQKPSRDICQRGTSLTIQCQVDSQVTMMFWYRQQPGQSLTLIATANQGSEATYESGFVIDKFPISRPNLTFSTLTVSNMSPEDSSIYLCSVIPGGGGGEKLFFGSGTQLSVL.

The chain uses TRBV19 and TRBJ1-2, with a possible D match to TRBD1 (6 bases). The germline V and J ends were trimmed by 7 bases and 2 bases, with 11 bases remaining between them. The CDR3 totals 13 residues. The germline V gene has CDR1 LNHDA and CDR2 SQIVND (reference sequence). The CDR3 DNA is TGTGCCAGTACCGAAGGACAGAACTATGGCTACACCTTC. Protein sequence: CASTEGQNYGYTF.

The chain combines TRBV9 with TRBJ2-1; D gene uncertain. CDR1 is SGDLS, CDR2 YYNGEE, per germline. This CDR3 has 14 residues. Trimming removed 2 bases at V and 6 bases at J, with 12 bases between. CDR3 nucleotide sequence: TGTGCCAGCAGCGTTTCTCCCGCGGTCAATGAGCAGTTCTTC. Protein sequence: CASSVSPAVNEQFF.

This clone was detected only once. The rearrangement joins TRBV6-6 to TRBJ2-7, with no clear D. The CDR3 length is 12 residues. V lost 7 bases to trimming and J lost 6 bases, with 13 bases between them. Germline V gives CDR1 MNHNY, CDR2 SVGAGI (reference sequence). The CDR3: CASTAEMREQYF. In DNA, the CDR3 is TGTGCCAGCACGGCGGAAATGCGCGAGCAGTACTTC.

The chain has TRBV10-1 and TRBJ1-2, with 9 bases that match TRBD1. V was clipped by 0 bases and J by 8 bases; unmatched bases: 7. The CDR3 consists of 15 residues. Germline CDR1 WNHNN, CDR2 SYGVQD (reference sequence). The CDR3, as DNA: TGCGCCAGCAGTGAGTCAGGGACAGGGCCGGAGGGCTACACCTTC. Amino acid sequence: CASSESGTGPEGYTF.